This T cell receptor (beta chain) emerged from a study of lymphopenia after photon versus proton radiotherapy. Study-level points and caveats: Post-nadir diversity loss with photons came from oligoclonal expansion, particularly CD8+ Temra cells. Under photons, naive T cells and diversity fell while effector/memory populations rose.

Note on this clone: What it binds is not known.

Sequenced by immunoSEQ multiplex PCR; TCRdb stores in-frame clones only, minus some. The sample records tens of thousands of clones, just over 90% being singletons. The sequencing used peripheral blood, collected from a patient treated with photon-based radiotherapy. The sequence was collected from a woman in her 70s with pancreatic cancer.

The CDR3 coding sequence is TGTGCCAGTAGTCACAGGTTTTCCTACGAGCAGTACTTC. This translates into CASSHRFSYEQYF. V gene TRBV19 combines with J gene TRBJ2-7; D is perhaps TRBD1 (5 bases). Germline V gene sequence: CDR1 LNHDA, CDR2 SQIVND (reference sequence). Trimming stripped 5 bases from V and 1 base from J, with 9 bases between. The CDR3 sequence is 13 residues long.